This T cell receptor beta chain derives from a study of vaccination and CD4 T cells after COVID-19. Regarding treatment: approximately 9-day PBMC culture with coronavirus spike peptide pools or control peptides (ViraFEST assay). Germline CDR1 is MNHEY and CDR2 is SMNVEV (reference sequence). The CDR3 extends over 15 amino acids. Trimming left V 5 bases short and J 2 bases short, with 14 bases between. This clonotype was found a few times. The antigen is not known. Scientists ran DNA taken from cultured CD4+ T cells through the Oncomine TCR Beta short-read assay for sequencing. Using its own MiXCR run on the PCR reads, TCRdb lists one record per CDR3 protein. The sample carries around 16,000 distinct CDR3 sequences, around 68% recorded once.

The source is a human donor who had recovered from COVID-19. This chain joins TRBV27 and TRBJ2-3; possible D gene TRBD1, 6 bases. Sequencing input: CD4+ T cells from blood, cultured in vitro. The DNA for the CDR3 is TGTGCCAGCAGTCCTGACAGGCGGTCCACAGATACGCAGTATTTT. This codes for CASSPDRRSTDTQYF.